Shown below are 29 T cell receptor beta chains from a single sample sequenced in a study of cytomegalovirus exposure and HLA in healthy donors. The PCR made use of 60 Vbeta and 13 Jbeta primers. Generated by immunoSEQ multiplex PCR, the TCRdb table keeps only in-frame clones and is missing some. This table holds approximately 84,000 clones, approximately 69% found once. Sequencing was carried out using PBMCs. The source of these receptors is a man aged 40-50 years in good health and CMV-seropositive.

The J gene is TRBJ1-1, the V gene TRBV18, with D unclear. V was clipped by 1 base and J by 4 bases, with 13 bases between them. Germline V lookup: CDR1 KGHSH, CDR2 LQKENI. CDR3 length: 15 residues. Here the CDR3 DNA reads TGTGCCAGCTCACCACGGAGCGCCCGGGGCACTGAAGCTTTCTTT. This sequence encodes CASSPRSARGTEAFF.

V gene TRBV4-1 combines with J gene TRBJ1-2; D is possibly TRBD1 (6 bases). Germline lookup yields CDR1 MGHRA and CDR2 YSYEKL. Trimming left V 0 bases short and J 6 bases short, with 14 bases between. The CDR3 extends over 15 amino acids. The CDR3 coding sequence is TGCGCCAGCAGCCAAGATCTGTCCCGGACAGATGGCTACACCTTC. Encoded protein: CASSQDLSRTDGYTF.

This chain uses TRBV2 with TRBJ2-5; TRBD1 agrees at 11 bases. The CDR3 totals 14 residues. The germline V gene encodes CDR1 SNHLY and CDR2 FYNNEI. The junction had 2 bases not matched to a gene; V was cut back by 4 bases and J by 4 bases. In DNA, the CDR3 is TGTGCCAGCAGTGCGGGGACAGGGGGAGAGACCCAGTACTTC. It specifies CASSAGTGGETQYF.

The CDR3 here is CAARRLGGDHEQFF. CDR3 nucleotides: TGTGCCGCCAGGCGGCTAGGGGGAGACCATGAGCAGTTCTTC. This chain connects TRBV6-1 to TRBJ2-1, with D perhaps TRBD1 (6 bases). The germline gives CDR1 MNHNS, CDR2 SASEGT. V lost 11 bases and J lost 8, with 22 bases in between. The CDR3 covers 14 residues.

Only a few counts were recorded for this clone. The CDR3 DNA follows: TGTGCCAGCAGCCAGGACAGCCATTACACTGAAGCTTTCTTT. It translates to CASSQDSHYTEAFF. The V and J genes are TRBV11-2 and TRBJ1-1, with a weak D call TRBD1 (6 bases). The CDR3 is 14 amino acids. The germline V gene encodes CDR1 SGHAT and CDR2 FQNNGV. V lost 5 bases and J lost 3, with 13 bases in between.

The V gene is TRBV4-1, the J gene TRBJ1-2; D is possibly TRBD1 (5 bases). CDR1 is MGHRA, CDR2 YSYEKL, per germline. Trimming pared 3 bases from V and 3 bases from J, leaving 11 bases between. The CDR3 loop spans 14 amino acids. CDR3 protein: CASSHNQGDYGYTF. CDR3 sequence (DNA): TGCGCCAGCAGCCATAATCAAGGGGACTATGGCTACACCTTC.

This clone turned up a few times. This chain joins TRBV2 and TRBJ1-5, with D perhaps TRBD1 (6 bases). V lost 7 bases and J 9 bases, leaving 16 bases between the germline ends. The CDR3 contains 13 residues. Germline V gene data show CDR1 as SNHLY and CDR2 as FYNNEI. The CDR3: CASTQGGDRPQHF. Written as DNA, the CDR3 is TGTGCCAGCACCCAAGGGGGTGATCGGCCCCAGCATTTT.

This clone was seen only a few times. The chain is built from TRBV6-6 and TRBJ1-2; a weak D match, TRBD1 (6 bases). This CDR3 region has 15 residues. The germline V and J ends were trimmed by 2 bases and 1 base, with 11 bases remaining between them. Germline values: CDR1 MNHNY, CDR2 SVGAGI (reference sequence). This CDR3 reads CASSYDRQVNYGYTF. As DNA, the CDR3 is TGTGCCAGCAGTTACGACAGGCAGGTTAACTATGGCTACACCTTC.

V is TRBV29-1 and J is TRBJ2-5, with 7 bases fitting TRBD1. This CDR3 is 11 amino acids long. Germline values: CDR1 SQVTM, CDR2 ANQGSEA. J was trimmed by 5 bases and V by 6 bases; bases with no gene match: 3. The CDR3 nucleotides are TGCAGCGTGGGGACAGTTGAGACCCAGTACTTC. It yields the protein CSVGTVETQYF.

The V call is TRBV7-9, the J call TRBJ1-1; D ambiguous. The CDR3 loop spans 14 amino acids. Germline V lookup: CDR1 SEHNR, CDR2 FQNEAQ (reference sequence). The ends were cut back, 1 base at V and 0 bases at J, with 6 bases in the middle. CDR3 sequence: CASSLDTLNTEAFF. CDR3 nucleotides: TGTGCCAGCAGCTTAGACACGCTGAACACTGAAGCTTTCTTT.

V is TRBV19 and J is TRBJ1-1, with a weak D call TRBD1 (5 bases). This CDR3 comprises 15 residues. Trimming removed 6 bases from V and 5 bases from J, with 19 bases in between. Germline V CDR1 and CDR2: LNHDA, SQIVND (reference sequence). CDR3 in DNA: TGTGCCAGTAGCGAAATCAGGGTTGAGGAAACTGAAGCTTTCTTT. Translating it yields CASSEIRVEETEAFF.

The table lists this clone with a few counts. The chain employs TRBV29-1 and TRBJ1-2; weak D call: TRBD1 (5 bases). CDR3 length equals 12 residues. CDR1 is SQVTM and CDR2 is ANQGSEA in the germline V gene. V was trimmed by 6 bases and J by 6 bases, leaving 14 bases between them. Here the CDR3 reads CSVGTGPNGYTF. In nucleotides, the CDR3 is TGCAGCGTCGGGACTGGGCCTAATGGCTACACCTTC.

The rearrangement links TRBV10-1 to TRBJ2-7; TRBD1 agrees at 8 bases. J gave up 4 bases and V 0 bases, and 5 bases lay outside the gene matches. The germline V gene encodes CDR1 WNHNN and CDR2 SYGVQD (reference sequence). The CDR3 extends over 15 amino acids. The CDR3 sequence: CASSESNGQGYEQYF. CDR3 nucleotide sequence: TGCGCCAGCAGTGAGTCAAACGGACAGGGTTACGAGCAGTACTTC.

The chain couples TRBV2 to TRBJ2-7, with unresolved D. Deletions cut 3 bases from V and 3 bases from J, with 12 bases between. The length of the CDR3 is 14 residues. CDR1 is SNHLY, CDR2 FYNNEI, per germline. CDR3 nucleotides: TGTGCCAGCAGTGATGGGCTCTTTGACTACGAGCAGTACTTC. Translated, it gives CASSDGLFDYEQYF. Based on the CDR3 plus reference TRBV2 and TRBJ2-7, the full variable domain is EPEVTQTPSHQVTQMGQEVILRCVPISNHLYFYWYRQILGQKVEFLVSFYNNEISEKSEIFDDQFSVERPDGSNFTLKIRSTKLEDSAMYFCASSDGLFDYEQYFGPGTRLTVT.

The chain employs TRBV9 and TRBJ2-1, with D perhaps TRBD1 (6 bases). The CDR3 totals 18 residues. Germline CDR1 SGDLS, CDR2 YYNGEE. V dropped 0 bases and J dropped 0 bases, with 16 bases sitting between them. CDR3 sequence (DNA): TGTGCCAGCAGCGTAGCAGTCACAGGGAGTAGCTCCTACAATGAGCAGTTCTTC. It specifies CASSVAVTGSSSYNEQFF.

The chain links TRBV5-1 to TRBJ2-1, with D perhaps TRBD2 (5 bases). Germline values: CDR1 SGHRS, CDR2 YFSETQ. Deletions cut 0 bases from V and 4 bases from J, with 5 bases between. The CDR3 sequence is 13 residues long. CDR3 in amino acids: CASSLGEYNEQFF. The CDR3 nucleotides are TGCGCCAGCAGCTTGGGGGAGTACAATGAGCAGTTCTTC.

V gene TRBV7-3 combines with J gene TRBJ2-1; D possibly corresponds to TRBD2 (7 bases). The germline CDR1 and CDR2 sequences are SGHTA and FQGTGA. V was cut by 2 bases and J by 6 bases, with 11 bases left in between. This CDR3 has 14 amino acids. The CDR3 sequence is CASSLAGALNEQFF. CDR3 coding DNA: TGTGCCAGCAGCTTAGCGGGGGCCCTCAATGAGCAGTTCTTC.

The gene calls are TRBV15 and TRBJ1-3; the D is unclear. V lost 1 base, J lost 0 bases, and 4 bases lay in between. The CDR3 loop spans 14 amino acids. The V gene's germline CDR1 is LNHNV and CDR2 YYDKDF (reference sequence). The CDR3 DNA reads as TGTGCCACCAGCAGAGCTCTCTCTGGAAACACCATATATTTT. This gives the protein CATSRALSGNTIYF.

The chain couples TRBV13 to TRBJ1-3; tentative D call: TRBD1 (5 bases). Trimming removed 0 bases at V and 2 bases at J, with 5 bases between. The CDR3 loop spans 14 amino acids. Germline V gives CDR1 PRHDT, CDR2 FYEKMQ (reference sequence). CDR3 region: CASSLGRAGNTIYF. Written as DNA, the CDR3 is TGTGCCAGCAGCTTAGGCAGGGCTGGAAACACCATATATTTT. Filled out from reference TRBV13 and TRBJ1-3, the complete variable domain reads AAGVIQSPRHLIKEKRETATLKCYPIPRHDTVYWYQQGPGQDPQFLISFYEKMQSDKGSIPDRFSAQQFSDYHSELNMSSLELGDSALYFCASSLGRAGNTIYFGEGSWLTVV.

The rearrangement links TRBV28 to TRBJ1-4, with TRBD1 identical over 7 bases. After removal of 3 bases from V and 5 bases from J, the junction contained 6 bases not matched to a gene. The CDR3 runs to 15 residues. The V gene's germline CDR1 is MDHEN and CDR2 SYDVKM. The DNA for the CDR3 is TGTGCCAGCAGTTTTTTTGGGACAGAGAATGAAAAACTGTTTTTT. This encodes CASSFFGTENEKLFF.

The gene calls are TRBV6-1 and TRBJ1-1; D unresolved. V was cut by 7 bases and J by 8 bases, with 11 bases left in between. This CDR3 is built from 11 residues. The germline V gene encodes CDR1 MNHNS and CDR2 SASEGT. The CDR3 protein is CASTPPTEAFF. The CDR3 DNA is TGTGCCAGCACTCCGCCCACAGAAGCTTTCTTT.

Comments on this clone: The sample holds other DNA sequences that translate to the same CDR3. CDR3 sequence (DNA): TGTGCCAGCAATACCGGGACAGCCAACTCCTACGAGCAGTACTTC. It translates to CASNTGTANSYEQYF. This chain uses TRBV6-6 with TRBJ2-7, with TRBD1 matching over 7 bases. With 7 bases clipped from V and 0 bases from J, the junction kept 9 bases outside the gene matches. Germline CDR1 and CDR2: MNHNY and SVGAGI (reference sequence). There are 15 residues in the CDR3.

The chain couples TRBV7-8 to TRBJ2-3; 8 bases align to TRBD2. Germline CDR1 SGHVS, CDR2 FQNEAQ. V lost 5 bases and J lost 4; bases outside the gene matches: 11. CDR3 length equals 16 residues. CDR3 region: CASSGRAGVGADTQYF. The CDR3 bases are TGTGCCAGCAGCGGAAGAGCGGGGGTGGGCGCAGATACGCAGTATTTT.

CDR3 sequence (DNA): TGTGCCAGCAGCCAAGATCGGCGGACTAGCGCAGAGACCCAGTACTTC. Its protein product is CASSQDRRTSAETQYF. V and J are TRBV4-2 and TRBJ2-5; 9 bases agree with TRBD2. The trim removed 0 bases at V and 4 bases at J, leaving 6 bases unmatched. Germline-derived CDR1 and CDR2 are LGHNA and YNFKEQ. This CDR3 spans 16 amino acids.

V usage is TRBV7-9 and J usage is TRBJ1-1, with unresolved D. Per germline, CDR1 SEHNR and CDR2 FQNEAQ (reference sequence). With 0 bases removed from V and 1 base from J, the gap between germline ends came to 9 bases. CDR3 length: 15 amino acids. The CDR3 sequence is CASSLAYNPNTEAFF. CDR3 bases: TGTGCCAGCAGCTTAGCGTACAACCCGAACACTGAAGCTTTCTTT.

The chain recombines TRBV15 with TRBJ2-3; D unclear. Deletions cut 0 bases from V and 4 bases from J, with 8 bases between. The CDR3 totals 14 residues. Germline CDR1 is LNHNV and CDR2 is YYDKDF (reference sequence). The CDR3 DNA reads as TGTGCCACCAGCAGAGATTATACTTCAGATACGCAGTATTTT. This sequence encodes CATSRDYTSDTQYF. Complete variable domain (other parts from reference TRBV15 and TRBJ2-3): DAMVIQNPRYQVTQFGKPVTLSCSQTLNHNVMYWYQQKSSQAPKLLFHYYDKDFNNEADTPDNFQSRRPNTSFCFLDIRSPGLGDTAMYLCATSRDYTSDTQYFGPGTRLTVL.

The chain uses TRBV5-1 and TRBJ1-5; perhaps TRBD1 as D (5 bases). Trimming left V 4 bases short and J 6 bases short, with 14 bases between. Germline CDR1 SGHRS, CDR2 YFSETQ. This CDR3 comprises 14 residues. CDR3 nucleotide sequence: TGCGCCAGCAGCGAAGGGGAGGGAGGTCAGCCCCAGCATTTT. Encoded protein: CASSEGEGGQPQHF.

The chain combines TRBV7-2 with TRBJ2-7; maybe TRBD1 (6 bases). V was trimmed by 5 bases and J by 5 bases, leaving 16 bases between them. Germline V gene lookup returns CDR1 SGHTA and CDR2 FQGNSA. The CDR3 sequence is 14 residues long. The CDR3 DNA follows: TGTGCCAGCAGCAAACCCCAGGGGCGGGACGAGCAGTACTTC. Its protein is CASSKPQGRDEQYF.

The chain carries TRBV11-2 and TRBJ1-3; D unresolved. This CDR3 contains 14 residues. CDR1 is SGHAT and CDR2 is FQNNGV in the germline V gene. Trimming removed 6 bases from V and 1 base from J, with 10 bases in between. The CDR3 reads CASRTTVSGNTIYF. The CDR3 nucleotides read TGTGCCAGCAGGACTACGGTTTCTGGAAACACCATATATTTT. The whole variable domain, remainder taken from reference TRBV11-2 and TRBJ1-3, is EAGVAQSPRYKIIEKRQSVAFWCNPISGHATLYWYQQILGQGPKLLIQFQNNGVVDDSQLPKDRFSAERLKGVDSTLKIQPAKLEDSAVYLCASRTTVSGNTIYFGEGSWLTVV.